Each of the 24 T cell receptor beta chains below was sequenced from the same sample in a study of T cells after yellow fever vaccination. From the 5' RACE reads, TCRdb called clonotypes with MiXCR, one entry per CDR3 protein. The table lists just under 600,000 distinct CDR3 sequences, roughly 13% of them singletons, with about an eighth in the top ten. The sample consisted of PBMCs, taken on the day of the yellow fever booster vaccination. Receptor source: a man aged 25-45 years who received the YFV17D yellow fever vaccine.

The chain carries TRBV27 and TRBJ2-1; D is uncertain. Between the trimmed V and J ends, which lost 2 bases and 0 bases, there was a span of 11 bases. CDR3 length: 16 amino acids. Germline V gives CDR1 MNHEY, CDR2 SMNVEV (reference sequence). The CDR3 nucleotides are TGTGCCAGCAGTTTACGGATCGCGAGCTCCTACAATGAGCAGTTCTTC. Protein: CASSLRIASSYNEQFF.

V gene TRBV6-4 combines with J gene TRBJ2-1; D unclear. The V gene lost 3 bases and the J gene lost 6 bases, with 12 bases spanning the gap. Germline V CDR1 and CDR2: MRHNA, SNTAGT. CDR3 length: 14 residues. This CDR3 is CASSELGYGNEQFF. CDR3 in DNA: TGTGCCAGCAGTGAATTAGGATACGGCAATGAGCAGTTCTTC.

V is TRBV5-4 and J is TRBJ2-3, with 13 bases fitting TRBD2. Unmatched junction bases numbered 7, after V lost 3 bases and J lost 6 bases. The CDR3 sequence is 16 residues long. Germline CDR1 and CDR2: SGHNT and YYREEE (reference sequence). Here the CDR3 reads CASSSGLAGVGDTQYF. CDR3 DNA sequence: TGTGCCAGCAGCTCTGGACTAGCGGGAGTCGGGGATACGCAGTATTTT.

The CDR3 coding sequence is TGTGCCAGCAGCTTAGTTTCTAGCGGACCCTACGAGCAGTACTTC. The encoded protein is CASSLVSSGPYEQYF. The rearrangement links TRBV7-2 to TRBJ2-7; 7 positions match TRBD2. CDR1 and CDR2 from the germline V gene are SGHTA and FQGNSA. The CDR3 runs 15 residues. V lost 1 base and J lost 2; bases outside the gene matches: 5.

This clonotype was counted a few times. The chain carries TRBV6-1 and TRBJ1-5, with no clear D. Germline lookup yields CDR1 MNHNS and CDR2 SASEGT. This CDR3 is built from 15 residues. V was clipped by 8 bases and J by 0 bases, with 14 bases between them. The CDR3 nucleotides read TGTGCCAGCCTCGACTCAGGATATAGCAATCAGCCCCAGCATTTT. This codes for CASLDSGYSNQPQHF.

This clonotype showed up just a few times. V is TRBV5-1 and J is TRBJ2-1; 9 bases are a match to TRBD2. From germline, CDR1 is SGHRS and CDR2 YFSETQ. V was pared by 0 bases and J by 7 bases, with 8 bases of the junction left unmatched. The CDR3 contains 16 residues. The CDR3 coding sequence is TGCGCCAGCAGCTTGGTTCGCGGGAGGGCCAGTAATGAGCAGTTCTTC. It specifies CASSLVRGRASNEQFF.

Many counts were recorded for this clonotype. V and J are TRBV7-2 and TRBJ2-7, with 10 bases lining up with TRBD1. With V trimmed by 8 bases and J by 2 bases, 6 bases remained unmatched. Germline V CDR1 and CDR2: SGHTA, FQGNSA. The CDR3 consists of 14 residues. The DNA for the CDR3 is TGTGCCAGCTGTACCGGGACAGGGGCCTACGAGCAGTACTTC. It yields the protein CASCTGTGAYEQYF.

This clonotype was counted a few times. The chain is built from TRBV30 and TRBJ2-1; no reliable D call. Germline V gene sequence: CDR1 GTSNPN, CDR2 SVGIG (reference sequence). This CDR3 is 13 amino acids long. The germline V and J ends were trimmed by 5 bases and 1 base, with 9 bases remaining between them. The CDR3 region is CAWSGISYNEQFF. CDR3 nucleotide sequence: TGTGCCTGGTCCGGAATTTCCTACAATGAGCAGTTCTTC.

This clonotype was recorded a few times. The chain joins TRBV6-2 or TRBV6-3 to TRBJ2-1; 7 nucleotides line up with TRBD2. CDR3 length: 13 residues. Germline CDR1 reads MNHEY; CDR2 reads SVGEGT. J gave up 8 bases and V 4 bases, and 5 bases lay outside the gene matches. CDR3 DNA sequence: TGTGCCAGCAGTTTGTGGGAGGGCCATGAGCAGTTCTTC. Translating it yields CASSLWEGHEQFF.

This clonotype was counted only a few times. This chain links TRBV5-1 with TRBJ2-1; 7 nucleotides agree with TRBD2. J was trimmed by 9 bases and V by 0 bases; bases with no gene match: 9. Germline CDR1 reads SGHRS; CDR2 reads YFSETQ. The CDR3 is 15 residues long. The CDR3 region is CASSLGGTTNSEQFF. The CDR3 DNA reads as TGCGCCAGCAGCTTGGGAGGGACTACCAACAGTGAGCAGTTCTTC. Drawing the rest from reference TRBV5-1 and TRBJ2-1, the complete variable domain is KAGVTQTPRYLIKTRGQQVTLSCSPISGHRSVSWYQQTPGQGLQFLFEYFSETQRNKGNFPGRFSGRQFSNSRSEMNVSTLELGDSALYLCASSLGGTTNSEQFFGPGTRLTVL.

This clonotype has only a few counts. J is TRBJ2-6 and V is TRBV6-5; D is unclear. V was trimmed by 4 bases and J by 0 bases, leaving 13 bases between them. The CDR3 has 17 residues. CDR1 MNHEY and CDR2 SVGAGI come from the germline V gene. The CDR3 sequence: CASSSDIWGSGANVLTF. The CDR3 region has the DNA TGTGCCAGCAGTTCTGATATTTGGGGCTCTGGGGCCAACGTCCTGACTTTC.

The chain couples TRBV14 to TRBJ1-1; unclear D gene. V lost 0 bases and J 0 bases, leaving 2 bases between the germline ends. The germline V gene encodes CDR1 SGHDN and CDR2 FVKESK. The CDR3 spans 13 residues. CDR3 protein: CASSQDVNTEAFF. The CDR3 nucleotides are TGTGCCAGCAGCCAAGATGTGAACACTGAAGCTTTCTTT. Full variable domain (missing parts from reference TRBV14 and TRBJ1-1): EAGVTQFPSHSVIEKGQTVTLRCDPISGHDNLYWYRRVMGKEIKFLLHFVKESKQDESGMPNNRFLAERTGGTYSTLKVQPAELEDSGVYFCASSQDVNTEAFFGQGTRLTVV.

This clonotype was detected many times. CDR3 DNA sequence: TGCAGTGCTAGAGATGGAAACTACGAGCAGTACTTC. It yields the protein CSARDGNYEQYF. The chain employs TRBV20-1 and TRBJ2-7; D gene unclear. Germline CDR1 reads DFQATT; CDR2 reads SNEGSKA (reference sequence). Trimming took 0 bases from V and 3 from J, leaving 6 bases between them. The CDR3 is 12 amino acids.

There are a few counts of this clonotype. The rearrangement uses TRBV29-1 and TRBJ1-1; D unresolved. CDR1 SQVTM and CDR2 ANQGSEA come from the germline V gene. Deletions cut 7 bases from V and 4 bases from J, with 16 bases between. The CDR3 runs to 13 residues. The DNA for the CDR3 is TGCAGCGGCCTTTCCGACATGGTCACTGAAGCTTTCTTT. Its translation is CSGLSDMVTEAFF.

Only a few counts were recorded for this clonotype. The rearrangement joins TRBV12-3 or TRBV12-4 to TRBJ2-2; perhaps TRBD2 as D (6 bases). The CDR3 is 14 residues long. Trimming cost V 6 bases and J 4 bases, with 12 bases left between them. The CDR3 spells CASSRGLPTGELFF. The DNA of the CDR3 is TGTGCCAGCAGCCGAGGACTACCCACCGGGGAGCTGTTTTTT.

The CDR3 bases are TGTGCCAGCGGCTACAGCGAACACTACGAGCAGTACTTC. It translates to CASGYSEHYEQYF. The V call is TRBV12-3 or TRBV12-4, the J call TRBJ2-7; D uncertain. CDR3 size: 13 residues. V shed 8 bases and J shed 3 bases, with 14 bases lying between them.

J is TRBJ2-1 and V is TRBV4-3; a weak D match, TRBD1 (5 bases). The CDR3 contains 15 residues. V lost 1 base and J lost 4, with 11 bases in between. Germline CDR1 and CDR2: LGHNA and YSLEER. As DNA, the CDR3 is TGCGCCAGCAGCCAAGGTCAGGGTGGGTACAATGAGCAGTTCTTC. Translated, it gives CASSQGQGGYNEQFF.

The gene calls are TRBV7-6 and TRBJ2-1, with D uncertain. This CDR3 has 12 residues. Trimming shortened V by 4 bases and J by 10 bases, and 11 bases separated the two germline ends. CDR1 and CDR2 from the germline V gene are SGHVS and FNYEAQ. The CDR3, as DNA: TGTGCCAGCAGCTCAACGACCCCCGAGCAGTTCTTC. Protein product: CASSSTTPEQFF.

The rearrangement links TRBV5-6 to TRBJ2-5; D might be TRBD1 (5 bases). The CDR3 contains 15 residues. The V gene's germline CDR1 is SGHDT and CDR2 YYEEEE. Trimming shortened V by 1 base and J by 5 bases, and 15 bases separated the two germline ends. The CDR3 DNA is TGTGCCAGCAGCTTGTTTGGGGCCGAAGAGGAGACCCAGTACTTC. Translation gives CASSLFGAEEETQYF.

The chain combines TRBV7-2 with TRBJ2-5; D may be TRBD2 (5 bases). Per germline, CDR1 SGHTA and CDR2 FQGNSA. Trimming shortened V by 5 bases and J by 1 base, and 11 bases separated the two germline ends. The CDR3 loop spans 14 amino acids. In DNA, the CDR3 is TGTGCCAGCAGCACGGAGCGGTTCCAAGAGACCCAGTACTTC. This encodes CASSTERFQETQYF.

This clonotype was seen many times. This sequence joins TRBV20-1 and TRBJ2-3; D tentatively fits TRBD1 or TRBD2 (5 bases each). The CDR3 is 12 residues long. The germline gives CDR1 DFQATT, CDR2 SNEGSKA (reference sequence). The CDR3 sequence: CSARGPTDTQYF. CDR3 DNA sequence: TGCAGCGCTCGGGGCCCCACAGATACGCAGTATTTT.

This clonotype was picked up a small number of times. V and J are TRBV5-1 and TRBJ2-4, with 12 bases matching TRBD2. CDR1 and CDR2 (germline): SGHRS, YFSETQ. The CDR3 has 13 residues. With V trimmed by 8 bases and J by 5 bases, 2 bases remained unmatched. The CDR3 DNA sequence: TGCGCCAGTTCTAGCGGGAGGGAAAACATTCAGTACTTC. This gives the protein CASSSGRENIQYF.

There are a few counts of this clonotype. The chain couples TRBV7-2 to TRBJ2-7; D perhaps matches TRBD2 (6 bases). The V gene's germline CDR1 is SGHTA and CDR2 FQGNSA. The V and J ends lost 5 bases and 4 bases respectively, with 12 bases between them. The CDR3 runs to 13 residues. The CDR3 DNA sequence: TGTGCCAGCAGCCAGCCCGGAGGGTACGAGCAGTACTTC. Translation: CASSQPGGYEQYF.

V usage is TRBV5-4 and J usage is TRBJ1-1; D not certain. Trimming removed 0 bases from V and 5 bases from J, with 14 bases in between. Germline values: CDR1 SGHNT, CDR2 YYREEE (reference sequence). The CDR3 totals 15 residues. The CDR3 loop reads CASSLVIGKGTEAFF. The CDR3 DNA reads TGTGCCAGCAGCTTGGTTATCGGAAAGGGAACTGAAGCTTTCTTT.